The 24 T cell receptor beta chains below come from one sample, sequenced in a study of cytomegalovirus exposure and HLA in healthy donors. The PCR had 60 Vbeta and 13 Jbeta primers. The protocol was immunoSEQ multiplex PCR, while the TCRdb copy is restricted to in-frame clones and leaves out a portion. The sample includes 150,000 to 200,000 clones, about 79% of them seen just once. Sequenced: PBMCs. These receptors were taken from a man between 18 and 35 years old in good health and CMV-seronegative.

The chain links TRBV6-1 to TRBJ1-5; D ambiguous. The CDR3 contains 14 residues. With 4 bases removed from V and 1 base from J, the gap between germline ends came to 8 bases. Germline CDR1 and CDR2: MNHNS and SASEGT. The CDR3: CASSGTWSNQPQHF. The CDR3 region has the DNA TGTGCCAGCAGTGGGACTTGGAGCAATCAGCCCCAGCATTTT.

This clone was recorded only once. This chain connects TRBV5-8 to TRBJ2-5; 8 nucleotides align to TRBD2. Germline values: CDR1 SGHTS, CDR2 YDEGEE. The CDR3 is 16 amino acids. The trim removed 3 bases at V and 1 base at J, leaving 8 bases unmatched. Here the CDR3 reads CASSWGAGGPQETQYF. The CDR3 DNA follows: TGTGCCAGCAGCTGGGGTGCGGGGGGACCCCAAGAGACCCAGTACTTC.

This sequence joins TRBV5-6 and TRBJ2-1; tentatively, D is TRBD2 (6 bases). CDR1 and CDR2 from the germline V gene are SGHDT and YYEEEE. V was trimmed by 4 bases and J by 5 bases, leaving 16 bases between them. The CDR3 extends over 15 amino acids. The CDR3 protein is CASSLGGRRDNEQFF. In nucleotides, the CDR3 is TGTGCCAGCAGCCTCGGGGGTAGGAGGGACAATGAGCAGTTCTTC.

This clone was picked up a small number of times. The V and J genes are TRBV7-2 and TRBJ1-4; tentatively, D is TRBD1 (5 bases). Deletions cut 5 bases from V and 4 bases from J, with 17 bases between. Germline V gene sequence: CDR1 SGHTA, CDR2 FQGNSA. CDR3 length equals 16 residues. CDR3 loop: CASSPYFSGHNEKLFF. In nucleotides, the CDR3 is TGTGCCAGCAGCCCCTACTTTTCAGGACATAATGAAAAACTGTTTTTT.

This clone was recorded a few times. The chain employs TRBV4-1 and TRBJ2-1; 8 bases agree with TRBD2. The ends lost 7 bases at V and 4 bases at J; junction bases unmatched: 9. The length of the CDR3 is 15 residues. Germline values: CDR1 MGHRA, CDR2 YSYEKL. This chain's CDR3 is CASTPVLAGYNEQFF. The CDR3 nucleotides are TGCGCCAGCACCCCGGTTCTAGCGGGTTACAATGAGCAGTTCTTC.

This clone is a singleton in its sample. The rearrangement uses TRBV9 and TRBJ2-2, with D tentatively TRBD2 (7 bases). This CDR3 has 16 residues. V was shortened by 4 bases and J by 4 bases, with 17 bases between the two germline ends. Germline V lookup: CDR1 SGDLS, CDR2 YYNGEE. CDR3 residues: CASSRGGGWSTGELFF. In DNA, the CDR3 is TGTGCCAGCAGCCGAGGGGGGGGATGGAGCACCGGGGAGCTGTTTTTT.

This chain links TRBV4-1 with TRBJ2-3; 7 bases fit TRBD1. V was clipped by 4 bases and J by 6 bases; unmatched bases: 13. Per the germline V gene, CDR1 is MGHRA and CDR2 is YSYEKL. This CDR3 contains 16 residues. CDR3 nucleotides: TGCGCCAGCAGCCCTCGACAGGGTTCATCGCGGGATACGCAGTATTTT. Protein sequence: CASSPRQGSSRDTQYF.

CDR3 bases: TGTGCCAGCAGTTTAGGGACAGGGGGCACCGGGGAGCTGTTTTTT. It is translated as CASSLGTGGTGELFF. The V gene is TRBV27, the J gene TRBJ2-2; 11 nucleotides agree with TRBD1. V lost 2 bases, J lost 4 bases, and 0 bases stayed unmatched. Germline V gene lookup returns CDR1 MNHEY and CDR2 SMNVEV (reference sequence). The CDR3 sequence is 15 residues long.

In its sample, this clone was seen a few times. The genes are TRBV6-1 and TRBJ1-2, with 7 bases identical to TRBD1. Trimming took 7 bases from V and 4 from J; bases not matched to a gene: 9. CDR1 and CDR2 from the germline V gene are MNHNS and SASEGT. This CDR3 spans 14 amino acids. In nucleotides, the CDR3 is TGTGCCAGCAACGCCCACAGGGGCCTCTATGGCTACACCTTC. It translates to CASNAHRGLYGYTF.

The chain links TRBV30 to TRBJ2-7, with 11 bases fitting TRBD2. J was trimmed by 3 bases and V by 3 bases; bases with no gene match: 7. The CDR3 has 15 residues. CDR1 GTSNPN and CDR2 SVGIG come from the germline V gene (reference sequence). CDR3: CAWSGGTSGIYEQYF. Written as DNA, the CDR3 is TGTGCCTGGAGCGGAGGGACTAGCGGTATCTACGAGCAGTACTTC.

The chain couples TRBV6-4 to TRBJ2-2; 9 positions agree with TRBD1. The germline gives CDR1 MRHNA, CDR2 SNTAGT. J lost 3 bases, V lost 7 bases, and 9 bases had no gene match. CDR3 length: 16 amino acids. CDR3: CASTHGQGLHTGELFF. CDR3 nucleotides: TGTGCCAGCACCCACGGACAGGGGTTACACACCGGGGAGCTGTTTTTT.

The sample holds one count of this clone. The chain links TRBV28 to TRBJ2-2; tentative D call: TRBD2 (6 bases). Germline CDR1 is MDHEN and CDR2 is SYDVKM. CDR3 length equals 16 residues. Trimming pared 5 bases from V and 5 bases from J, leaving 18 bases between. For the CDR3, the DNA is TGTGCCAGCAGTCCCGTGGCCCCGGCGGGGACCGGGGAGCTGTTTTTT. Protein: CASSPVAPAGTGELFF.

The rearrangement joins TRBV5-1 to TRBJ2-5; D might be TRBD1 (6 bases). The V end lost 0 bases, the J end lost 10 bases, and 10 bases lay between the germline ends. In germline, CDR1 is SGHRS, CDR2 YFSETQ. This CDR3 comprises 12 residues. This CDR3 reads CASSLGRGGQYF. As DNA, the CDR3 is TGCGCCAGCAGCTTGGGCAGGGGTGGCCAGTACTTC.

The V and J genes are TRBV28 and TRBJ1-5; D unclear. The CDR3 loop spans 17 amino acids. Trimming took off 2 bases at V and 1 base at J, with 15 bases between the two ends. CDR1 and CDR2 from the germline V gene are MDHEN and SYDVKM. CDR3 coding DNA: TGTGCCAGCAGTTTAGTCAGACGGGGAAACAGCAATCAGCCCCAGCATTTT. This codes for CASSLVRRGNSNQPQHF.

The rearrangement links TRBV19 to TRBJ2-7; 8 positions agree with TRBD1. This CDR3 has 15 amino acids. Germline CDR1 LNHDA, CDR2 SQIVND (reference sequence). V lost 4 bases, J lost 4 bases, and 9 bases stayed unmatched. The CDR3 bases are TGTGCCAGTAGTAGGGGCGTTGGACAGGGTTACGAGCAGTACTTC. Translating it yields CASSRGVGQGYEQYF.

This clone was seen just once. The V gene is TRBV7-9, the J gene TRBJ1-6, with TRBD1 matching 11 bases. This CDR3 contains 14 residues. CDR1 is SEHNR, CDR2 FQNEAQ, per germline (reference sequence). With V trimmed by 4 bases and J by 11 bases, 4 bases remained unmatched. The CDR3 nucleotides read TGTGCCAGCAGCTCTGGGACAGGGGGTACACCCCTCCACTTT. Translating gives CASSSGTGGTPLHF. The complete variable domain, with remaining parts taken from reference TRBV7-9 and TRBJ1-6, reads DTGVSQNPRHKITKRGQNVTFRCDPISEHNRLYWYRQTLGQGPEFLTYFQNEAQLEKSRLLSDRFSAERPKGSFSTLEIQRTEQGDSAMYLCASSSGTGGTPLHFGNGTRLTVT.

The chain uses TRBV13 and TRBJ2-7, with D tentatively TRBD2 (6 bases). Trimming removed 6 bases at V and 0 bases at J, with 21 bases between. The germline V gene has CDR1 PRHDT and CDR2 FYEKMQ (reference sequence). The CDR3 totals 17 residues. The CDR3 coding sequence is TGTGCCAGCAGGGGCGCATTCGGGGGTCGGAGCTCCTACGAGCAGTACTTC. It specifies CASRGAFGGRSSYEQYF.

The chain uses TRBV7-3 and TRBJ1-1; D remains unclear. Germline CDR1 is SGHTA and CDR2 is FQGTGA. Trimming shortened V by 5 bases and J by 6 bases, and 19 bases separated the two germline ends. The CDR3 has 15 residues. The CDR3 reads CASSPGETGRAEAFF. CDR3 nucleotides: TGTGCCAGCAGCCCGGGAGAGACGGGGAGGGCTGAAGCTTTCTTT. Using reference TRBV7-3 and TRBJ1-1 for the parts outside the CDR3, the full variable domain is GAGVSQTPSNKVTEKGKYVELRCDPISGHTALYWYRQSLGQGPEFLIYFQGTGAADDSGLPNDRFFAVRPEGSVSTLKIQRTERGDSAVYLCASSPGETGRAEAFFGQGTRLTVV.

The CDR3 reads CASSGGPFQEKLFF. Written as DNA, the CDR3 is TGTGCCAGCAGCGGGGGCCCCTTTCAGGAAAAACTGTTTTTT. The genes are TRBV9 and TRBJ1-4, with a tentative D call TRBD1 (5 bases). Germline V gene sequence: CDR1 SGDLS, CDR2 YYNGEE. The V end lost 3 bases, the J end lost 8 bases, and 14 bases lay between the germline ends. CDR3 length: 14 amino acids. Supplemented by reference TRBV9 and TRBJ1-4, the full variable domain reads DSGVTQTPKHLITATGQRVTLRCSPRSGDLSVYWYQQSLDQGLQFLIQYYNGEERAKGNILERFSAQQFPDLHSELNLSSLELGDSALYFCASSGGPFQEKLFFGSGTQLSVL.

The CDR3 is CATSGSSARDRGHQETQYF. As DNA, the CDR3 is TGTGCCACCAGCGGTTCTTCCGCCCGGGACAGGGGGCACCAAGAGACCCAGTACTTC. V is TRBV15 and J is TRBJ2-5; 12 nucleotides line up with TRBD1. The trim removed 5 bases at V and 0 bases at J, leaving 13 bases unmatched. Germline values: CDR1 LNHNV, CDR2 YYDKDF (reference sequence). The CDR3 has 19 amino acids.

This clone has a handful of counts. The chain uses TRBV7-8 and TRBJ1-1, with D possibly being TRBD1 (6 bases). The CDR3 contains 17 residues. Trimming removed 2 bases from V and 1 base from J, with 17 bases in between. Germline CDR1 and CDR2: SGHVS and FQNEAQ. The CDR3, as DNA: TGTGCCAGCAGCTTAAGGGGGGGGCCCCGACGGAACACTGAAGCTTTCTTT. Translated: CASSLRGGPRRNTEAFF.

The chain combines TRBV21-1 with TRBJ2-7; the table's D call of TRBD1 was not tested on the DNA. TRBV21-1 corresponds to a pseudogene. The CDR3 has 15 residues. This CDR3 is CASSKVQGLAYEQYF. CDR3 nucleotides: TGTGCCAGCAGCAAAGTTCAGGGTTTGGCCTACGAGCAGTACTTC.

The CDR3 DNA follows: TGTGCCAGCAGCTTAGTCGACGGGTATAATTCACCCCTCCACTTT. This encodes CASSLVDGYNSPLHF. V usage is TRBV7-8 and J usage is TRBJ1-6; no clear D gene. The CDR3 loop spans 15 amino acids. Trimming took off 1 base at V and 4 bases at J, with 8 bases between the two ends. Germline CDR1 SGHVS, CDR2 FQNEAQ.

J is TRBJ2-3 and V is TRBV25-1; D is ambiguous. The CDR3 runs 14 residues. Trimming shortened V by 5 bases and J by 2 bases, and 11 bases separated the two germline ends. Germline assignment: CDR1 MGHDK and CDR2 SYGVNS. CDR3 sequence (DNA): TGTGCCAGCAGTCGGTCTCTCTTCACAGATACGCAGTATTTT. It is translated as CASSRSLFTDTQYF.